A selection of T cell receptor beta chains follows, all from one sample in a study of cytomegalovirus exposure and HLA in healthy donors. Generated by immunoSEQ multiplex PCR, the TCRdb table keeps only in-frame clones and is missing some. The repertoire holds some 320,000 clones, with around 87% as singletons. Sequenced material: PBMCs. All receptors derive from a woman between 25 and 40 years old in good health and CMV-seropositive. The CDR3 runs from the conserved cysteine through the conserved F or W. Fields, in order: V gene, D gene, J gene, clone size, CDR3 DNA, CDR3 protein. A D gene is named only where the DNA matches it firmly. Clone sizes are given selectively: once, few, many, or a class where the clone is expanded.

v_gene: TRBV5-1
d_gene: TRBD1
j_gene: TRBJ2-5
abundance: .
CDR3nt: TGCGCCAGCAGCTTGGTCCAGACAGGGGCCCAAGAGACCCAGTACTTC
CDR3aa: CASSLVQTGAQETQYF

v_gene: TRBV5-6
d_gene: TRBD1
j_gene: TRBJ1-5
abundance: .
CDR3nt: TGTGCCAGCAGCTTGGGACAGGGAGGTCAGCCCCAGCATTTT
CDR3aa: CASSLGQGGQPQHF

v_gene: TRBV6-4
d_gene: .
j_gene: TRBJ1-1
abundance: .
CDR3nt: TGTGCCAGCAGTAGAAACAGGGCGGATACTGAAGCTTTCTTT
CDR3aa: CASSRNRADTEAFF

v_gene: TRBV9
d_gene: .
j_gene: TRBJ2-7
abundance: .
CDR3nt: TGTGCCAGCAGCCCCGGAGGGGGGGCAGGCTCCTACGAGCAGTACTTC
CDR3aa: CASSPGGGAGSYEQYF

v_gene: TRBV4-3
d_gene: .
j_gene: TRBJ2-6
abundance: .
CDR3nt: TGCGCCAGCAGCCAAGGGAGTGCTGGGGCCAACGTCCTGACTTTC
CDR3aa: CASSQGSAGANVLTF

v_gene: TRBV6-5
d_gene: .
j_gene: TRBJ1-2
abundance: .
CDR3nt: TGTGCCAGCAGCGGGGGCGGCTACACCTTC
CDR3aa: CASSGGGYTF

v_gene: TRBV5-6
d_gene: TRBD1
j_gene: TRBJ1-6
abundance: .
CDR3nt: TGTGCCAGCTGGGCGCAAGGGGGCCATGGGTCACCCCTCCACTTT
CDR3aa: CASWAQGGHGSPLHF

v_gene: TRBV4-1
d_gene: TRBD1
j_gene: TRBJ2-3
abundance: .
CDR3nt: TGCGCCAGCAGCCAGGGACAGGGGAGGACAGATACGCAGTATTTT
CDR3aa: CASSQGQGRTDTQYF

v_gene: TRBV6-5
d_gene: .
j_gene: TRBJ2-7
abundance: .
CDR3nt: TGTGCCAGCAGTTATGCGGCCTCCTACGAGCAGTACTTC
CDR3aa: CASSYAASYEQYF

v_gene: TRBV9
d_gene: .
j_gene: TRBJ2-5
abundance: .
CDR3nt: TGTGCCAGCAGCCCCAAGGACCAGTCCCAGTACTTC
CDR3aa: CASSPKDQSQYF

v_gene: TRBV2
d_gene: .
j_gene: TRBJ2-1
abundance: .
CDR3nt: TGTGCCACCGGCCGGGACGGGACTTACAATGAGCAGTTCTTC
CDR3aa: CATGRDGTYNEQFF

v_gene: TRBV7-9
d_gene: TRBD1
j_gene: TRBJ1-2
abundance: once
CDR3nt: TGTGCCAGCAGCTCCACAGGGGGCGTACCAACTAACTATGGCTACACCTTC
CDR3aa: CASSSTGGVPTNYGYTF

v_gene: TRBV27
d_gene: .
j_gene: TRBJ2-3
abundance: .
CDR3nt: TGTGCCAGCAGTTTAGAGCGTGGGGATACGCAGTATTTT
CDR3aa: CASSLERGDTQYF

v_gene: TRBV25-1
d_gene: TRBD1
j_gene: TRBJ1-2
abundance: .
CDR3nt: TGTGCCAGCAGTGAAGGAACAGGGGGCGCGGGCTATGGCTACACCTTC
CDR3aa: CASSEGTGGAGYGYTF

v_gene: TRBV7-2
d_gene: TRBD1
j_gene: TRBJ2-7
abundance: .
CDR3nt: TGTGCCAGCAGCGGAACAGGGGGCGTGCTCCCCTACGAGCAGTACTTC
CDR3aa: CASSGTGGVLPYEQYF

v_gene: TRBV9
d_gene: TRBD1
j_gene: TRBJ2-2
abundance: .
CDR3nt: TGTGCCAGCAGCGTAGGATCGACAGGGGGCTCCCCCGGGGAGCTGTTTTTT
CDR3aa: CASSVGSTGGSPGELFF

v_gene: TRBV13
d_gene: TRBD1
j_gene: TRBJ2-7
abundance: .
CDR3nt: TGTGCCAGCAGCTCCGGACAGGCTCCCTACGAGCAGTACTTC
CDR3aa: CASSSGQAPYEQYF

v_gene: TRBV6-5
d_gene: .
j_gene: TRBJ2-2
abundance: .
CDR3nt: TGTGCCAGCAGTTCCACCGGGGAGCTGTTTTTT
CDR3aa: CASSSTGELFF

v_gene: TRBV2
d_gene: TRBD2
j_gene: TRBJ2-1
abundance: few
CDR3nt: TGTGCCAGCAGAAGCGGGAACTCCTACAATGAGCAGTTCTTC
CDR3aa: CASRSGNSYNEQFF

v_gene: TRBV6-1
d_gene: .
j_gene: TRBJ1-4
abundance: .
CDR3nt: TGTGCCAGCAGTGTAAGTGGAAACAGGATAAATGAAAAACTGTTTTTT
CDR3aa: CASSVSGNRINEKLFF

v_gene: TRBV25-1
d_gene: TRBD2
j_gene: TRBJ2-1
abundance: .
CDR3nt: TGTGCCAGCGGAGTAGCGGGAGGGCTGAATGAGCAGTTCTTC
CDR3aa: CASGVAGGLNEQFF

v_gene: TRBV19
d_gene: .
j_gene: TRBJ1-1
abundance: .
CDR3nt: TGTGCCAGTAAAGAGACAGTCGCGGTGAACACTGAAGCTTTCTTT
CDR3aa: CASKETVAVNTEAFF

v_gene: TRBV6-5
d_gene: TRBD1
j_gene: TRBJ2-7
abundance: .
CDR3nt: TGTGCCAGCAGTTACCCCCGGGGACAGGGGGCCTACGAGCAGTACTTC
CDR3aa: CASSYPRGQGAYEQYF

v_gene: TRBV4-2
d_gene: TRBD1
j_gene: TRBJ1-4
abundance: .
CDR3nt: TGTGCCAGCAGCCAAGAGGGGACAGAATTTCGTGCAACTAATGAAAAACTGTTTTTT
CDR3aa: CASSQEGTEFRATNEKLFF

v_gene: TRBV4-1
d_gene: TRBD1
j_gene: TRBJ2-1
abundance: .
CDR3nt: TGCGCCAGCAGCCACCGGGTGGACAGGGGAAACAATGAGCAGTTCTTC
CDR3aa: CASSHRVDRGNNEQFF

v_gene: TRBV28
d_gene: .
j_gene: TRBJ2-2
abundance: .
CDR3nt: TGTGCCAGCAGTTTATGGCGGCAGGGGAACACCGGGGAGCTGTTTTTT
CDR3aa: CASSLWRQGNTGELFF

v_gene: TRBV2
d_gene: .
j_gene: TRBJ1-5
abundance: few
CDR3nt: TGTGCCAGCAGACAGATCGGTCAGCCCCAGCATTTT
CDR3aa: CASRQIGQPQHF